The clone carrying this T cell receptor beta chain was counted a few times. The table came from immunoSEQ multiplex PCR; TCRdb's copy has only in-frame clones and leaves some out. The table includes 180,000 or so clones, 80% to 85% detected once. The sample originates from a study of blood T cell repertoires in COVID-19. The germline CDR1 and CDR2 sequences are LGHDT and YNNKEL (reference sequence). This CDR3 has 17 amino acids. The junction had 10 bases not matched to a gene; V was cut back by 4 bases and J by 5 bases. The rearrangement joins TRBV3-1 (or the pseudogene TRBV3-2) to TRBJ2-2; the match to TRBD2 covers 10 bases. The sequence was obtained from a woman aged 80 or over with COVID-19, enrolled during active disease. The sequenced material came from peripheral blood. Here the CDR3 reads CASSRFYGLAETGELFF. The CDR3 region has the DNA TGTGCCAGCAGCCGGTTTTACGGACTAGCGGAGACCGGGGAGCTGTTTTTT.